The 26 T cell receptor beta chains below all came from one sample that was sequenced in a study of control samples from healthy donors and cancer patients. Here immunoSEQ multiplex PCR was the method, and the copy in TCRdb shows in-frame clones only, minus some. The sample contains about 130,000 clones, 80% to 95% of which appear only once. Sequencing used blood. The source is a man aged 40-49 years in good health.

This chain connects TRBV12-3 or TRBV12-4 to TRBJ1-1; the D is unclear. V was cut by 3 bases and J by 1 base, with 3 bases left in between. The CDR3 consists of 12 residues. This CDR3 reads CASSFKNTEAFF. CDR3 DNA sequence: TGTGCCAGCAGTTTTAAGAACACTGAAGCTTTCTTT.

V gene TRBV27 combines with J gene TRBJ2-7; D might be TRBD1 or TRBD2, each matching 5 bases. Trimming stripped 4 bases from V and 0 bases from J, with 7 bases between. The CDR3 extends over 13 amino acids. Germline CDR1 reads MNHEY; CDR2 reads SMNVEV (reference sequence). As DNA, the CDR3 is TGTGCCAGCAGTTCCGGGACCTCCTACGAGCAGTACTTC. As protein: CASSSGTSYEQYF.

The chain has TRBV6-5 and TRBJ2-5, with D possibly TRBD2 on 6 matching bases. CDR3 length equals 15 residues. Germline CDR1 and CDR2: MNHEY and SVGAGI. Trimming removed 6 bases from V and 5 bases from J, with 19 bases in between. The CDR3 sequence: CASRGSSAKGETQYF. Here the CDR3 DNA reads TGTGCCAGCAGAGGGTCTAGCGCCAAGGGGGAGACCCAGTACTTC.

The chain combines TRBV6-7 with TRBJ1-1; D unclear. TRBV6-7 qualifies as an ORF whose function is uncertain. Trimming cost V 7 bases and J 11 bases, with 29 bases left between them. The CDR3 length is 16 residues. CDR3 loop: CASITKNPGRVGWAFF. In DNA, the CDR3 is TGTGCCAGCATCACCAAAAACCCGGGTAGGGTCGGTTGGGCTTTCTTT.

V and J are TRBV5-6 and TRBJ2-7, with 7 bases matching TRBD1. CDR3 length: 14 residues. The germline V gene encodes CDR1 SGHDT and CDR2 YYEEEE. J gave up 11 bases and V 6 bases, and 17 bases lay outside the gene matches. The CDR3 bases are TGTGCCAGCAACCCGGGACAGATGAAGAGAAGGAAGTACTTC. This gives the protein CASNPGQMKRRKYF.

The CDR3 coding sequence is TGCGCCAGCAGCTCAGGACAGCCGGATGGGGAGCAGTACTTC. It yields the protein CASSSGQPDGEQYF. The chain combines TRBV5-1 with TRBJ2-7; possible D gene TRBD1, 6 bases. This CDR3 is 14 amino acids long. Germline V gene data show CDR1 as SGHRS and CDR2 as YFSETQ. V gave up 3 bases and J gave up 7 bases, with 17 bases separating them.

V is TRBV11-2 and J is TRBJ1-2; D ambiguous. Germline-derived CDR1 and CDR2 are SGHAT and FQNNGV. CDR3 size: 11 residues. Trimming cost V 8 bases and J 4 bases, with 8 bases left between them. The CDR3 DNA reads as TGTGCCAGCCGTACTAGCTATGGCTACACCTTC. This encodes CASRTSYGYTF.

The CDR3 protein is CASSDRGNTEAFF. The CDR3 coding sequence is TGTGCCAGCAGTGACAGGGGGAACACTGAAGCTTTCTTT. J is TRBJ1-1 and V is TRBV25-1, with a possible D match to TRBD1 (6 bases). The CDR3 extends over 13 amino acids. Trimming removed 3 bases at V and 1 base at J, with 6 bases between. The germline CDR1 and CDR2 sequences are MGHDK and SYGVNS.

V usage is TRBV3-1 (or the pseudogene TRBV3-2) and J usage is TRBJ1-5; D ambiguous. Trimming pared 4 bases from V and 3 bases from J, leaving 22 bases between. The CDR3 spans 18 residues. CDR1 is LGHDT and CDR2 is YNNKEL in the germline V gene (reference sequence). CDR3: CASSPTATRHGVNQPQHF. As DNA, the CDR3 is TGTGCCAGCAGCCCTACTGCCACTAGACATGGGGTCAATCAGCCCCAGCATTTT.

This rearrangement joins TRBV7-3 to TRBJ1-4, with 7 nucleotides matching TRBD1. CDR1 is SGHTA, CDR2 FQGTGA, per germline. Trimming removed 3 bases from V and 7 bases from J; junction bases left unmatched: 5. The CDR3 contains 14 residues. CDR3 DNA sequence: TGTGCCAGCAGCTTGTGGAACAGGGGTGAAAAACTGTTTTTT. Amino acids: CASSLWNRGEKLFF.

This clone has only one observation. The chain joins TRBV5-1 to TRBJ2-1, with D tentatively TRBD2 (6 bases). Germline V gene data show CDR1 as SGHRS and CDR2 as YFSETQ. Between the trimmed V and J ends, which lost 2 bases and 0 bases, there was a span of 12 bases. The CDR3 spans 16 residues. The CDR3 DNA reads as TGCGCCAGCAGCTTTGTGCCCGGGAGCTCCTACAATGAGCAGTTCTTC. As protein: CASSFVPGSSYNEQFF.

The gene calls are TRBV30 and TRBJ2-7; possible D gene TRBD2, 5 bases. The V gene's germline CDR1 is GTSNPN and CDR2 SVGIG (reference sequence). Trimming cost V 2 bases and J 6 bases, with 14 bases left between them. The length of the CDR3 is 13 residues. Written as DNA, the CDR3 is TGTGCCTGGAGTAGGTCGGGGTTCGGCGAGCAGTACTTC. It is translated as CAWSRSGFGEQYF.

The chain combines TRBV27 with TRBJ1-2; 8 bases are shared with TRBD1. CDR3 size: 14 residues. Germline V gene sequence: CDR1 MNHEY, CDR2 SMNVEV (reference sequence). V lost 2 bases to trimming and J lost 4 bases; unmatched junction nucleotides: 3. The CDR3 bases are TGTGCCAGCAGTTTAAACAGGGGGGGCTATGGCTACACCTTC. It specifies CASSLNRGGYGYTF.

CDR3 sequence reads: CASSISGAGTYNEQFF. CDR3 in DNA: TGCGCCAGCAGCATTAGCGGGGCGGGTACCTACAATGAGCAGTTCTTC. The chain recombines TRBV5-1 with TRBJ2-1; TRBD2 matches at 8 bases. Germline V lookup: CDR1 SGHRS, CDR2 YFSETQ. V gave up 4 bases and J gave up 2 bases; unmatched junction bases: 8. The CDR3 runs 16 residues.

This sequence joins TRBV6-5 and TRBJ1-2; TRBD1 aligns across 9 bases. V trimming: 8 bases; J trimming: 2 bases; junction bases outside the gene matches: 9. The germline CDR1 and CDR2 sequences are MNHEY and SVGAGI. CDR3 length: 15 residues. The CDR3 coding sequence is TGTGCCAGCTCAAAGGGGGGACAGGGAAACTATGGCTACACCTTC. Translated: CASSKGGQGNYGYTF.

The rearrangement uses TRBV9 and TRBJ2-1, with 10 bases that match TRBD2. The CDR3 is 15 amino acids. V was pared by 0 bases and J by 6 bases, with 3 bases of the junction left unmatched. Looked up from germline, CDR1 is SGDLS and CDR2 is YYNGEE. CDR3 amino acids: CASSVATSGTNEQFF. CDR3 in DNA: TGTGCCAGCAGCGTAGCTACTAGCGGGACCAATGAGCAGTTCTTC.

This rearrangement joins TRBV10-2 to TRBJ1-1; 10 positions agree with TRBD1. CDR3 length: 13 amino acids. Germline CDR1 is WSHSY and CDR2 is SAAADI. J gave up 11 bases and V 4 bases, and 7 bases lay outside the gene matches. The CDR3 nucleotides read TGCGCCAGCAGTGGGCGGGACAGGGGTGTCGCTTTCTTT. Protein: CASSGRDRGVAFF.

The genes are TRBV6-2 or TRBV6-3 and TRBJ1-1, with D unclear. V was shortened by 6 bases and J by 0 bases, with 26 bases between the two germline ends. CDR3 length: 19 amino acids. Germline-derived CDR1 and CDR2 are MNHEY and SVGEGT. CDR3 sequence: CASSPPTTLGDLMNTEAFF. The CDR3 nucleotides read TGTGCCAGCAGCCCTCCCACGACCCTCGGTGATTTAATGAACACTGAAGCTTTCTTT.

This clone was observed a handful of times. This chain links TRBV18 with TRBJ2-1; no clear D gene. From germline, CDR1 is KGHSH and CDR2 LQKENI. This CDR3 has 12 residues. Trimming stripped 3 bases from V and 10 bases from J, with 10 bases between. CDR3 sequence: CASSPPTMEQFF. CDR3 DNA sequence: TGTGCCAGCTCACCTCCGACGATGGAGCAGTTCTTC. Full variable domain (missing parts from reference TRBV18 and TRBJ2-1): NAGVMQNPRHLVRRRGQEARLRCSPMKGHSHVYWYRQLPEEGLKFMVYLQKENIIDESGMPKERFSAEFPKEGPSILRIQQVVRGDSAAYFCASSPPTMEQFFGPGTRLTVL.

The chain has TRBV30 and TRBJ1-6; D might be TRBD1 (5 bases). The V end lost 5 bases, the J end lost 9 bases, and 20 bases lay between the germline ends. Germline CDR1 reads GTSNPN; CDR2 reads SVGIG (reference sequence). CDR3 size: 15 residues. Written as DNA, the CDR3 is TGTGCCTGGCTCGATCCGGGACCCACAAGTTCACCCCTCCACTTT. Translating gives CAWLDPGPTSSPLHF.

Here the CDR3 reads CASRVTEALVGRSGELFF. CDR3 nucleotide sequence: TGTGCCAGTCGAGTGACAGAGGCTTTGGTTGGTAGATCCGGGGAGCTGTTTTTT. This chain joins TRBV19 and TRBJ2-2; D is perhaps TRBD1 (5 bases). Germline CDR1 reads LNHDA; CDR2 reads SQIVND (reference sequence). The CDR3 spans 18 residues. V was cut by 8 bases and J by 6 bases, with 28 bases left in between.

The chain is built from TRBV5-4 and TRBJ1-5, with D maybe TRBD1 (5 bases). Between the trimmed V and J ends, which lost 4 bases and 1 base, there was a span of 12 bases. This CDR3 is 15 amino acids long. Germline-derived CDR1 and CDR2 are SGHNT and YYREEE (reference sequence). CDR3 region: CASSQWGGSNQPQHF. The CDR3, as DNA: TGTGCCAGCAGCCAGTGGGGGGGGAGCAATCAGCCCCAGCATTTT.

This chain links TRBV6-5 with TRBJ2-1; D might be TRBD2 (5 bases). This CDR3 comprises 15 residues. Trimming took 3 bases from V and 4 from J, leaving 13 bases between them. In germline, CDR1 is MNHEY, CDR2 SVGAGI. The DNA of the CDR3 is TGTGCCAGCAGTTATAGCGACATTGAATACAATGAGCAGTTCTTC. This gives the protein CASSYSDIEYNEQFF.

The rearrangement links TRBV28 to TRBJ1-5; D is uncertain. The germline gives CDR1 MDHEN, CDR2 SYDVKM. This CDR3 is built from 14 residues. V lost 3 bases to trimming and J lost 6 bases, with 12 bases between them. The CDR3 sequence: CASSLSPRSQPQHF. Here the CDR3 DNA reads TGTGCCAGCAGTTTGAGCCCTCGGAGTCAGCCCCAGCATTTT.

This chain links TRBV24-1 with TRBJ2-3, with D tentatively TRBD1 (7 bases). This CDR3 region has 14 residues. Deletions cut 4 bases from V and 1 base from J, with 8 bases between. Per the germline V gene, CDR1 is KGHDR and CDR2 is SFDVKD. CDR3: CATSDRGGTDTQYF. The CDR3 DNA reads TGTGCCACCAGTGACAGGGGGGGCACAGATACGCAGTATTTT.

The CDR3 nucleotides are TGTGCCAGCCGAGGGATGGGAGGTGTGGCTCAGCCCCAGCATTTT. It specifies CASRGMGGVAQPQHF. The V gene is TRBV19, the J gene TRBJ1-5; D gene uncertain. CDR3 length: 15 amino acids. The V and J ends lost 9 bases and 6 bases respectively, with 21 bases between them. The germline V gene encodes CDR1 LNHDA and CDR2 SQIVND (reference sequence).